The clone carrying this TCR beta chain was seen ten or more times. Its antigen is unidentified. Sample-barcoded 5' priming and a J-beta primer mix drove a second PCR of roughly 6 to 12 cycles. TCRdb processed the 5' RACE reads anew with MiXCR; each CDR3 protein has one entry. The repertoire holds hundreds of thousands of distinct CDR3 sequences, with roughly three fifths as singletons. This specimen belongs to a study of blood T cells in healthy people across ages. Study conclusions and caveats: There was a strong correlation between TCR beta diversity and naive T cell percentage. No conclusive comparison of naive versus antigen-experienced cells was possible with unsorted PBMCs.

Researchers isolated at least 6 million PBMCs per sample. Germline CDR1 reads SGHRS; CDR2 reads YFSETQ. Trimming removed 7 bases at V and 5 bases at J, with 18 bases between. This CDR3 has 15 residues. The material sequenced was blood. The rearrangement links TRBV5-1 to TRBJ2-2; D uncertain. This sequence was found in a man between 35 and 55 years old in good health. The CDR3 DNA sequence: TGCGCCAGCGCGGTCACTGGATGGCAAACCGGGGAGCTGTTTTTT. Its protein is CASAVTGWQTGELFF. Supplemented by reference TRBV5-1 and TRBJ2-2, the full variable domain reads KAGVTQTPRYLIKTRGQQVTLSCSPISGHRSVSWYQQTPGQGLQFLFEYFSETQRNKGNFPGRFSGRQFSNSRSEMNVSTLELGDSALYLCASAVTGWQTGELFFGEGSRLTVL.